This entry concerns a single TCR beta chain. This specimen comes from a study of OX40 agonist ivuxolimab in advanced cancers. Study information: Patients took ivuxolimab, an agonistic anti-OX40 (CD134) antibody. Patients undergoing dose escalation presented with hepatocellular carcinoma, melanoma, renal cell or head and neck cancer. A male proportion of about 84% was recorded, with mean age 60 years and range about 20 to 85.

The CDR3 is 15 amino acids. V was shortened by 3 bases and J by 2 bases, with 13 bases between the two germline ends. The germline V gene has CDR1 SGDLS and CDR2 YYNGEE. Blood draws occurred at baseline, cycle 4 day 1, and cycle 7 day 1. Sequenced by immunoSEQ multiplex PCR; TCRdb stores in-frame clones only, minus some. The sample lists approximately 30,000 clones; 75% to 90% were seen once. The chain recombines TRBV9 with TRBJ2-3; tentative D call: TRBD2 (6 bases). The TCR sequence derives from an adult with an advanced solid tumor such as melanoma, head and neck, liver or kidney cancer. Material: CD4+ or CD8+ T cells sorted from blood, obtained in a trial of the OX40 agonist ivuxolimab. In DNA, the CDR3 is TGTGCCAGCAGCGCAGAAGGACTACTCACAGATACGCAGTATTTT. Protein sequence: CASSAEGLLTDTQYF.